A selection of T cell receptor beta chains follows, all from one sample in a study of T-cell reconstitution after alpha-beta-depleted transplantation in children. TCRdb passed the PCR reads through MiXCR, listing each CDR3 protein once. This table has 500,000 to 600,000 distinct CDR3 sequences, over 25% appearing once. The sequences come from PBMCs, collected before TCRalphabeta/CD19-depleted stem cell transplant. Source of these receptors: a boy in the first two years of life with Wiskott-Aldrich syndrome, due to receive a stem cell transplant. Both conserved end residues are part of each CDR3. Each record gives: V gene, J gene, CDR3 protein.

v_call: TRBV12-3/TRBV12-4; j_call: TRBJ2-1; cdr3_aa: CASSLAGRPKRGGDEQFF
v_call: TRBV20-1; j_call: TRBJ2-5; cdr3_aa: CSAGRFGGETQYF
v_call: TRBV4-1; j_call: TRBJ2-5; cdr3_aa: CASSQDLGSGRGRQETQYF
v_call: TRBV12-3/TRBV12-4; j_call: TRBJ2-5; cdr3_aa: CASSNFGTGKETQYF
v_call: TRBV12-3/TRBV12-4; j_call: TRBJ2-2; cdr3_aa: CASRPDRSNTGELFF
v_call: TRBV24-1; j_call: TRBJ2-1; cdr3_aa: CATSDLGRGHNEQFF
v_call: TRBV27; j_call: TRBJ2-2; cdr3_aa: CASSPPGVFTGELFF
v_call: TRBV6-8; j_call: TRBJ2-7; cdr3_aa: CAVQFARDREYYEQYF
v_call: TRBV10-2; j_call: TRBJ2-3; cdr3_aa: CASKTTSGSTDTQYF
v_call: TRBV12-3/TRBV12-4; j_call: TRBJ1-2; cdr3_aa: CASSSYRADYGYTF
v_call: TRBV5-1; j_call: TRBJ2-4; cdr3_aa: CASSLAVAAKNIQYF
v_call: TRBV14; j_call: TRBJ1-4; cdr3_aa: CASSHNRGPDEKLFF
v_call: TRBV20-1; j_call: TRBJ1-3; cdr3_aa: CSANPKAGNTIYF
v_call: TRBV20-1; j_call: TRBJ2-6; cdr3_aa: CSASLDRRSGANVLTF
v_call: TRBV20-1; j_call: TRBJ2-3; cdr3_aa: CSARGQGNTDTQYF
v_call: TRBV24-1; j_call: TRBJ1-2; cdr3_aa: CATSDTDRVDGYTF
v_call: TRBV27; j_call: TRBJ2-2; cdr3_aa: CASSLGMEAGELFF
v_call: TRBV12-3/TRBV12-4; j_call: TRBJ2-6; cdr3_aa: CANRAPTSSGANVLTF
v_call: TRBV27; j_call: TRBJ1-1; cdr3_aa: CASTLYRLNTEAFF
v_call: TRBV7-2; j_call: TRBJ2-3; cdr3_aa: CASSMTLAADTQYF
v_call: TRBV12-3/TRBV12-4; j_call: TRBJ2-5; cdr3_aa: CASATVAKTQYF
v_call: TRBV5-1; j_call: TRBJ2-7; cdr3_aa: CASSLGLDHYEQYF
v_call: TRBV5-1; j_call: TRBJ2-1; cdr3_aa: CASSLLAGDYEQFF
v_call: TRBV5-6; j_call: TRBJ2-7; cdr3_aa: CASSLGVTIDYEQYF
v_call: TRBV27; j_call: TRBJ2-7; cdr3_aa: CASSSTSGRGQAYEQYF
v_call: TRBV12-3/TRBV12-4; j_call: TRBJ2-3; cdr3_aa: CASSFGGRLGTDTQYF
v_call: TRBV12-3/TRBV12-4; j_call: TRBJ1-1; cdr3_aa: CASSPPVTGRGTEAFF
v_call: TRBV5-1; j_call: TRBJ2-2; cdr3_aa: CASSPGTAGDGELFF
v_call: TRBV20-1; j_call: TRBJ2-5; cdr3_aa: CSARSLAGGWSQYF
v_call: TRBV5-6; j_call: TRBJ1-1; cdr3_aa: CASSLAGTSHTEAFF
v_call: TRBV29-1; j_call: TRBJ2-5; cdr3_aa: CSPLTERGTQYF
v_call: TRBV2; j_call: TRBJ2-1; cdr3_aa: CASSEEGDSLYNEQFF
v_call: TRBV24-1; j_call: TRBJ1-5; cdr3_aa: CATSDPQGVQHF
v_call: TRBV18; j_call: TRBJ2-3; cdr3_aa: CASSPLRGSPTDTQYF
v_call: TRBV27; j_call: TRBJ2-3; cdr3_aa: CASSSIASTDTQYF
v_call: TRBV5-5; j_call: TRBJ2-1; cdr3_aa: CASSRRGLAGDEQFF
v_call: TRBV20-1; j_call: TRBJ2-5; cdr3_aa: CSARADRVYQETQYF
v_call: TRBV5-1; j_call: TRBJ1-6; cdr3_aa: CASSPGQGAHNSPLHF
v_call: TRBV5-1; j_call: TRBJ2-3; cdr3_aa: CASSFRTSGRTDTQYF
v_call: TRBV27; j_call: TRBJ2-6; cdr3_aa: CARDIRYSGANVLTF
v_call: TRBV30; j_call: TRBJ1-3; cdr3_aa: CAWSPAFGNTIYF
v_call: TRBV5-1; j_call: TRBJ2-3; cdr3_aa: CASSYNRGGTDTQYF
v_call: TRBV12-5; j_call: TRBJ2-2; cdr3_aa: CASGLRLAGNPGELFF
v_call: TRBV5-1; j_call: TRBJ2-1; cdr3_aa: CASSLTLAGVRDEQFF
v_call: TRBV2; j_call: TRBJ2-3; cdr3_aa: CASSDEGGLDTQYF
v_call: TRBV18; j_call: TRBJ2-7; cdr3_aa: CASCITGTAEQYF
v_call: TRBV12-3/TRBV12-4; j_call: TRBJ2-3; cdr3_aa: CASSLRVGPRDTQYF
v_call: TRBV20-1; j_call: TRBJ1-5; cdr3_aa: CSARLGASNQPQHF
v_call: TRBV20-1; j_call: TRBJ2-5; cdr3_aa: CSAPLQGGQETQYF
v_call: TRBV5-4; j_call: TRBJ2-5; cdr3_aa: CASSLLTLGSRFSAETQYF
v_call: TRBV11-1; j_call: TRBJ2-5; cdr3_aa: CASSLGTSGRAANRRQETQYF
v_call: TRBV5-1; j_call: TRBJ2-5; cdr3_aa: CASSATSGSGETQYF
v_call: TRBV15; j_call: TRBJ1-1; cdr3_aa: CATSPWIMNTEAFF
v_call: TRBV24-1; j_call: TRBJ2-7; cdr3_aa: CATSDSLAGDYEQYF
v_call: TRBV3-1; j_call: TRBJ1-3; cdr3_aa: CASSRLTVIGTGNTIYF